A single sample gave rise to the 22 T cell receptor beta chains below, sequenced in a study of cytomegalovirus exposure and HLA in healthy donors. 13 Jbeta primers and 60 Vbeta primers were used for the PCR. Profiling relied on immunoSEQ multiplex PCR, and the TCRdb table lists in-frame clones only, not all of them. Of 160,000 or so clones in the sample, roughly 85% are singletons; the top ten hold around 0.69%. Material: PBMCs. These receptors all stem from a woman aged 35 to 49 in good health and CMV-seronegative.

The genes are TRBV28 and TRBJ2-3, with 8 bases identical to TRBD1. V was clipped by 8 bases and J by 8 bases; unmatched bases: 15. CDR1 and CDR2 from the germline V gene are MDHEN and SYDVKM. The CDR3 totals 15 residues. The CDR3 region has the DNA TGTGCCAGCCAGGACAGGGCCTCTCCCTGGGGTACGCAGTATTTT. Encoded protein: CASQDRASPWGTQYF.

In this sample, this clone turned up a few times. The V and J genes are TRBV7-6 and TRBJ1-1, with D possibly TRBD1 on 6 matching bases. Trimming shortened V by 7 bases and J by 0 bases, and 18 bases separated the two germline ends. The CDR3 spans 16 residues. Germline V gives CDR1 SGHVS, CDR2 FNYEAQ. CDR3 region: CASTFQAGAVNTEAFF. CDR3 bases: TGTGCCAGCACCTTCCAGGCAGGGGCGGTGAACACTGAAGCTTTCTTT.

DNA for the CDR3: TGTGCCAGCAGCTTAGTGAGTAGGGGGTTTGAGACCCAGTACTTC. Its translation is CASSLVSRGFETQYF. The rearrangement links TRBV7-2 to TRBJ2-5, with D perhaps TRBD1 (6 bases). Deletions cut 1 base from V and 5 bases from J, with 14 bases between. Per germline, CDR1 SGHTA and CDR2 FQGNSA. The CDR3 sequence is 15 residues long.

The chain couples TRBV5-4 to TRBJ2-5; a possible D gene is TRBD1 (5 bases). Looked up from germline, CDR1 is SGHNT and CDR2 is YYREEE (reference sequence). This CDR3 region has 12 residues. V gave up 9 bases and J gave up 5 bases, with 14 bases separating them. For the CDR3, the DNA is TGTGCCACCTCGTCAGGGTTCGAGACCCAGTACTTC. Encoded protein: CATSSGFETQYF.

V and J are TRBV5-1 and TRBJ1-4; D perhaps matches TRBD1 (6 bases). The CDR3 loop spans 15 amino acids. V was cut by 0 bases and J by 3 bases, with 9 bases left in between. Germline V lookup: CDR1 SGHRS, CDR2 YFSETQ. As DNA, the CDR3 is TGCGCCAGCAGCTTGGAGGCAGGGGCTAATGAAAAACTGTTTTTT. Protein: CASSLEAGANEKLFF.

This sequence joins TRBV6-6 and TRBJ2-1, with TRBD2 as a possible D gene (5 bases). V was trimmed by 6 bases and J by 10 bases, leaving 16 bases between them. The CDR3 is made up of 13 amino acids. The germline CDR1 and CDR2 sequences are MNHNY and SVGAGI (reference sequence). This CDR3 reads CASRSFQRGEQFF. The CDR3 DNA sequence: TGTGCCAGCAGATCTTTCCAGCGCGGGGAGCAGTTCTTC.

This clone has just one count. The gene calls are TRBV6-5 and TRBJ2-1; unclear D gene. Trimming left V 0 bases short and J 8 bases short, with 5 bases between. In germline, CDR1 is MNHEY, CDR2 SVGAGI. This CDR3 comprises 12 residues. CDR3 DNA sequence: TGTGCCAGCAGTTACTCGGGCCATGAGCAGTTCTTC. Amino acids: CASSYSGHEQFF.

In DNA form, the CDR3 reads TGCAGCGTTGGGGGATCCGGGACAGGGGTAAATGAGCAGTTCTTC. Translation gives CSVGGSGTGVNEQFF. V gene TRBV29-1 combines with J gene TRBJ2-1; 10 bases match TRBD1. The CDR3 contains 15 residues. Germline V gives CDR1 SQVTM, CDR2 ANQGSEA. V dropped 4 bases and J dropped 7; count of bases not matched to a gene: 10.

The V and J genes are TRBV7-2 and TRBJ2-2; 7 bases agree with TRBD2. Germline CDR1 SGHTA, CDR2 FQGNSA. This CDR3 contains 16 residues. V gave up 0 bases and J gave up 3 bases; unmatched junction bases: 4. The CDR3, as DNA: TGTGCCAGCAGCTTAGCTCAGGGAGGGGACACCGGGGAGCTGTTTTTT. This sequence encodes CASSLAQGGDTGELFF.

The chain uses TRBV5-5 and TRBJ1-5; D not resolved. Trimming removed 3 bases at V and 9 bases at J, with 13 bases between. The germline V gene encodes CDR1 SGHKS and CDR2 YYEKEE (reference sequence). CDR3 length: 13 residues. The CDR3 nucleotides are TGTGCCAGCAGCTATGAGACGGGTCGGCCCCAGCATTTT. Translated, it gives CASSYETGRPQHF. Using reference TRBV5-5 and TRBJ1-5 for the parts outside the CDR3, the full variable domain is DAGVTQSPTHLIKTRGQQVTLRCSPISGHKSVSWYQQVLGQGPQFIFQYYEKEERGRGNFPDRFSARQFPNYSSELNVNALLLGDSALYLCASSYETGRPQHFGDGTRLSIL.

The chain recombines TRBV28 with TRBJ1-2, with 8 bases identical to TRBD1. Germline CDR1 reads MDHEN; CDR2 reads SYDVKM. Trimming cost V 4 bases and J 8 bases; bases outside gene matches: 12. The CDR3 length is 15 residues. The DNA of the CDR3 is TGTGCCAGCAGTTCCAGGACAGGGTATTCATACGGCTACACCTTC. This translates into CASSSRTGYSYGYTF.

CDR3 sequence reads: CARSGQGEWGGYTF. In DNA form, the CDR3 reads TGTGCCAGATCCGGACAGGGGGAATGGGGTGGCTACACCTTC. The V gene is TRBV6-1, the J gene TRBJ1-2; 10 nucleotides align to TRBD1. Germline lookup yields CDR1 MNHNS and CDR2 SASEGT. This CDR3 is 14 amino acids long. The V gene end was trimmed by 9 bases and the J gene end by 7 bases; junction bases not matched to a gene: 11.

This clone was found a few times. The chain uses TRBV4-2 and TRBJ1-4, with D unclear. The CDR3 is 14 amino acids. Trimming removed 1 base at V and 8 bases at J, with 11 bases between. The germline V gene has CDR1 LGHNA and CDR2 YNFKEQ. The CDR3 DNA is TGTGCCAGCAGCCAAGGGTCGGGAGGGGAAAAACTGTTTTTT. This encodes CASSQGSGGEKLFF.

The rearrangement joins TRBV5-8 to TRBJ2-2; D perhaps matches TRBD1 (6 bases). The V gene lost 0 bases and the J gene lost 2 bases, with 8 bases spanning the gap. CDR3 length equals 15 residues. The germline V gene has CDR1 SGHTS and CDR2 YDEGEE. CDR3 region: CASSLVQGNTGELFF. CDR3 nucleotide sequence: TGTGCCAGCAGCTTGGTACAGGGTAACACCGGGGAGCTGTTTTTT. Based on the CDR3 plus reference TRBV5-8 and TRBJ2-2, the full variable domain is EAGVTQSPTHLIKTRGQQATLRCSPISGHTSVYWYQQALGLGLQFLLWYDEGEERNRGNFPPRFSGRQFPNYSSELNVNALELEDSALYLCASSLVQGNTGELFFGEGSRLTVL.

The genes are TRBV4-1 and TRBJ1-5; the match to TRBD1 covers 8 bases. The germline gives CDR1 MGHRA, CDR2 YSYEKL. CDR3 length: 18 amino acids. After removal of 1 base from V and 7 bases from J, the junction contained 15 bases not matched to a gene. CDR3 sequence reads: CASSQAPQGAAIWQPQHF. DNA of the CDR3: TGCGCCAGCAGCCAAGCCCCGCAGGGGGCCGCCATATGGCAGCCCCAGCATTTT.

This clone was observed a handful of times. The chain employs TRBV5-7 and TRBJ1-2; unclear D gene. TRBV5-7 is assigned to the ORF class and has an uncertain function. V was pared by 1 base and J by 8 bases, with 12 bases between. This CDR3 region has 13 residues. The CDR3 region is CASSLIRGEGYTF. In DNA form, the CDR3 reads TGTGCCAGCAGCTTGATTCGCGGGGAGGGCTACACCTTC.

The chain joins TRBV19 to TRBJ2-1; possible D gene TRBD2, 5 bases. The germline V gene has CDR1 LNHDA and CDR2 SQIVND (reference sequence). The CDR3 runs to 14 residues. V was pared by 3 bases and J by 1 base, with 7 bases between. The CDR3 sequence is CASSIEGSYNEQFF. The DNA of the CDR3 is TGTGCCAGTAGTATTGAGGGTTCCTACAATGAGCAGTTCTTC.

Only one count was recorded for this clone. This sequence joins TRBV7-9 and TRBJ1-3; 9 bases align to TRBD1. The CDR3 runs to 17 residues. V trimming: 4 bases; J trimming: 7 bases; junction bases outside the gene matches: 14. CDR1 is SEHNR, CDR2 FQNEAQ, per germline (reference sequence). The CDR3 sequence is CASSSPTGTGSGNTIYF. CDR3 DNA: TGTGCCAGCAGCTCACCCACCGGGACAGGGAGTGGGAACACCATATATTTT.

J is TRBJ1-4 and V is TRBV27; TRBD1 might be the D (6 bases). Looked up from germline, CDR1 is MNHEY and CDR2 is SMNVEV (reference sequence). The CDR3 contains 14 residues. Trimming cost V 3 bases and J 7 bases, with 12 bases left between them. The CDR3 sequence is CASSFQQGLEKLFF. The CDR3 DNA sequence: TGTGCCAGCAGTTTTCAACAGGGTCTTGAAAAACTGTTTTTT.

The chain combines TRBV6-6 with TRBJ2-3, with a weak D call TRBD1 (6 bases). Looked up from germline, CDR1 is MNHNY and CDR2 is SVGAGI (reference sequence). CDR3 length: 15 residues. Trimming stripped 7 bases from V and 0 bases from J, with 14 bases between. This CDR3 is CASIPTGISTDTQYF. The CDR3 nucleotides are TGTGCCAGCATCCCTACAGGGATTAGCACAGATACGCAGTATTTT.

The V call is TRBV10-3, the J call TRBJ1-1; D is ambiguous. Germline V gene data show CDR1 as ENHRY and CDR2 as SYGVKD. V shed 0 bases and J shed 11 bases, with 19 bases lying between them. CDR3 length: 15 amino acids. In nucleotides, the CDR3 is TGTGCCATCAGTGAGTCCGGGTCTTACCGCGATGGGGCTTTCTTT. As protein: CAISESGSYRDGAFF.

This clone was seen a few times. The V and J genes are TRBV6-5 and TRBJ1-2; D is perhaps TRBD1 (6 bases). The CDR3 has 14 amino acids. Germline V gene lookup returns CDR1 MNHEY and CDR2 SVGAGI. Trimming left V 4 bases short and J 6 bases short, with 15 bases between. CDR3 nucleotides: TGTGCCAGCAGTTTGTCCGGGGGGCTGGATGGCTACACCTTC. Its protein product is CASSLSGGLDGYTF.